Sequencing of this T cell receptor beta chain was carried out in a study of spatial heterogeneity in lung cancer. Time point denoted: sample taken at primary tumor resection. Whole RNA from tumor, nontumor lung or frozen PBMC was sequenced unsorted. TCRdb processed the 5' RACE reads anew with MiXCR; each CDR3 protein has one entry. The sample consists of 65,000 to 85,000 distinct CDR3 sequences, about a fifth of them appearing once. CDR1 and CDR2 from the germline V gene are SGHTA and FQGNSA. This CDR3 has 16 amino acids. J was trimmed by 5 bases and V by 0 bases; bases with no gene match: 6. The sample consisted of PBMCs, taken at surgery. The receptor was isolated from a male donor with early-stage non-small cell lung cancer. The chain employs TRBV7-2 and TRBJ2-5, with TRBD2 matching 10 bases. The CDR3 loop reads CASSLAILAGKETQYF. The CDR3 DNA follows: TGTGCCAGCAGCTTAGCCATACTAGCGGGGAAGGAGACCCAGTACTTC.